One sample yielded the 25 T cell receptor beta chains listed below, sequenced in a study of blood T cell repertoires in COVID-19. Repertoires were generated with immunoSEQ multiplex PCR, while TCRdb's copy carries only in-frame clones and drops some. Among more than 150,000 clones listed, 60% to 80% were seen once. Sequencing was carried out using PBMCs or T cells enriched from blood (not recorded which). These receptors came from a man in his sixties who had been exposed to COVID-19.

This rearrangement joins TRBV5-1 to TRBJ2-3, with D hard to call. The V and J ends lost 5 bases and 4 bases respectively, with 11 bases between them. The CDR3 totals 13 residues. Per the germline V gene, CDR1 is SGHRS and CDR2 is YFSETQ. The CDR3 is CASSTQPADTQYF. DNA for the CDR3: TGCGCCAGCAGTACACAGCCCGCAGATACGCAGTATTTT.

This clone was detected a few times. The chain carries TRBV19 and TRBJ2-2, with 8 nucleotides matching TRBD1. Germline CDR1 is LNHDA and CDR2 is SQIVND (reference sequence). J gave up 8 bases and V 5 bases, and 10 bases lay outside the gene matches. The CDR3 consists of 15 residues. CDR3: CASSPSDREIGELFF. CDR3 in DNA: TGTGCCAGTAGTCCTTCGGACAGGGAGATAGGGGAGCTGTTTTTT.

The chain employs TRBV6-5 and TRBJ1-5; 7 nucleotides align to TRBD1. V was clipped by 6 bases and J by 7 bases; unmatched bases: 9. Germline V gene data show CDR1 as MNHEY and CDR2 as SVGAGI. The CDR3 runs 14 residues. The DNA of the CDR3 is TGTGCCAGCAGCCCAGGGGGGCGCGCCCAGCCCCAGCATTTT. Protein sequence: CASSPGGRAQPQHF.

This chain connects TRBV19 to TRBJ2-1, with 12 bases fitting TRBD2. Trimming removed 0 bases from V and 8 bases from J; junction bases left unmatched: 8. This CDR3 spans 17 amino acids. Germline V gives CDR1 LNHDA, CDR2 SQIVND (reference sequence). This CDR3 is CASSIEASGRAGYEQFF. The CDR3 coding sequence is TGTGCCAGTAGTATAGAGGCTAGCGGGAGGGCTGGTTATGAGCAGTTCTTC.

CDR3 in amino acids: CASSQDQRGGYGYTF. The CDR3 DNA reads as TGTGCCAGCAGCCAAGATCAGAGGGGGGGCTATGGCTACACCTTC. The chain carries TRBV3-1 (or the pseudogene TRBV3-2) and TRBJ1-2, with D tentatively TRBD1 (6 bases). V lost 0 bases, J lost 4 bases, and 12 bases lay in between. The germline V gene encodes CDR1 LGHDT and CDR2 YNNKEL (reference sequence). This CDR3 is built from 15 residues.

The chain employs TRBV28 and TRBJ1-3, with unresolved D. The CDR3 is made up of 14 amino acids. Germline V gene lookup returns CDR1 MDHEN and CDR2 SYDVKM. V dropped 9 bases and J dropped 3 bases, with 15 bases sitting between them. CDR3 nucleotide sequence: TGTGCCAGTCTAAGATCGCCTGGTGGAAACACCATATATTTT. It is translated as CASLRSPGGNTIYF.

J is TRBJ2-2 and V is TRBV9, with D possibly TRBD2 on 7 matching bases. The CDR3 runs to 17 residues. The ends were cut back, 6 bases at V and 3 bases at J, with 21 bases in the middle. The germline CDR1 and CDR2 sequences are SGDLS and YYNGEE. The CDR3 loop reads CASKNPRGAGDTGELFF. CDR3 bases: TGTGCCAGCAAAAACCCCCGGGGGGCAGGAGACACCGGGGAGCTGTTTTTT.

The V call is TRBV7-9, the J call TRBJ2-7, with TRBD1 identical over 7 bases. Germline V gene sequence: CDR1 SEHNR, CDR2 FQNEAQ (reference sequence). The CDR3 has 14 amino acids. V lost 6 bases, J lost 6 bases, and 11 bases stayed unmatched. This CDR3 is CASSHYRDSAEQYF. CDR3 coding DNA: TGTGCCAGCAGTCACTACCGGGACAGTGCCGAGCAGTACTTC.

The rearrangement links TRBV19 to TRBJ1-1; tentative D call: TRBD1 (6 bases). This CDR3 is built from 12 residues. Germline V gene lookup returns CDR1 LNHDA and CDR2 SQIVND (reference sequence). V lost 3 bases and J lost 11, with 13 bases in between. The CDR3 sequence is CASSISSGVAFF. CDR3 in DNA: TGTGCCAGTAGTATTTCATCAGGGGTGGCTTTCTTT.

The J gene is TRBJ1-2, the V gene TRBV11-2, with D uncertain. Germline V gene sequence: CDR1 SGHAT, CDR2 FQNNGV. V lost 0 bases and J 2 bases, leaving 10 bases between the germline ends. This CDR3 region has 15 residues. CDR3 protein: CASSLEGSLNYGYTF. The CDR3 DNA reads TGTGCCAGCAGCTTAGAGGGCAGCCTAAACTATGGCTACACCTTC.

This clone was picked up one time. The chain has TRBV7-2 and TRBJ2-3; maybe TRBD1 (7 bases). Between the trimmed V and J ends, which lost 2 bases and 5 bases, there was a span of 14 bases. The CDR3 has 15 residues. Looked up from germline, CDR1 is SGHTA and CDR2 is FQGNSA. CDR3 DNA: TGTGCCAGCAGCTTAAACAGGGGAGGAGGAGATACGCAGTATTTT. Protein product: CASSLNRGGGDTQYF.

In this sample, this clone turned up a few times. V is TRBV27 and J is TRBJ2-2; 9 bases are shared with TRBD1. This CDR3 is built from 16 residues. CDR1 and CDR2 (germline): MNHEY, SMNVEV (reference sequence). J lost 7 bases, V lost 0 bases, and 6 bases had no gene match. The CDR3 reads CASSLSPWTGDGELFF. CDR3 nucleotide sequence: TGTGCCAGCAGTTTATCCCCCTGGACAGGGGACGGGGAGCTGTTTTTT.

This clone was seen a single time. The rearrangement links TRBV18 to TRBJ1-1; the match to TRBD1 covers 8 bases. The CDR3 extends over 15 amino acids. Germline V gene lookup returns CDR1 KGHSH and CDR2 LQKENI. V lost 3 bases, J lost 4 bases, and 7 bases stayed unmatched. The CDR3 region has the DNA TGTGCCAGCTCACCCGGACAGGGAGGTGGCACTGAAGCTTTCTTT. Its protein product is CASSPGQGGGTEAFF.

This clone was seen many times. The J gene is TRBJ2-2, the V gene TRBV11-3, with no clear D. CDR1 and CDR2 (germline): SGHNT, YENEEA. V lost 3 bases, J lost 1 base, and 6 bases lay in between. This CDR3 region has 14 residues. Here the CDR3 DNA reads TGTGCCAGCAGCTTCACCGGGAACACCGGGGAGCTGTTTTTT. It yields the protein CASSFTGNTGELFF.

In its sample, this clone was seen a few times. This sequence joins TRBV6-2 or TRBV6-3 and TRBJ1-1; 9 bases map to TRBD1. Germline V CDR1 and CDR2: MNHEY, SVGEGT. The CDR3 contains 19 residues. V was pared by 2 bases and J by 1 base, with 14 bases of the junction left unmatched. CDR3: CASSYPHGQGRISNTEAFF. The CDR3 bases are TGTGCCAGCAGTTACCCACACGGACAGGGGAGAATATCGAACACTGAAGCTTTCTTT.

The J gene is TRBJ1-2, the V gene TRBV28; 7 nucleotides agree with TRBD1. This CDR3 comprises 14 residues. Germline V gene sequence: CDR1 MDHEN, CDR2 SYDVKM. With V trimmed by 6 bases and J by 3 bases, 7 bases remained unmatched. The CDR3 DNA reads TGTGCCAGCAGAACGGCCGGGACAGACTATGGCTACACCTTC. It is translated as CASRTAGTDYGYTF.

The J gene is TRBJ1-1, the V gene TRBV11-2; D is unresolved. The germline V gene encodes CDR1 SGHAT and CDR2 FQNNGV. The ends were cut back, 1 base at V and 3 bases at J, with 21 bases in the middle. CDR3 length equals 18 residues. The CDR3 reads CASSLVRPGLGSDTEAFF. In nucleotides, the CDR3 is TGTGCCAGCAGCTTAGTGCGTCCAGGATTAGGTTCAGACACTGAAGCTTTCTTT.

J is TRBJ2-3 and V is TRBV5-8; D unclear. Germline V gene data show CDR1 as SGHTS and CDR2 as YDEGEE. The CDR3 extends over 14 amino acids. V lost 2 bases and J lost 0, with 7 bases in between. The CDR3 DNA reads as TGTGCCAGCAGCTTAAGCACTAGCACAGATACGCAGTATTTT. This gives the protein CASSLSTSTDTQYF.

The chain joins TRBV27 to TRBJ2-7; maybe TRBD2 (5 bases). The CDR3 has 15 amino acids. Germline V gene sequence: CDR1 MNHEY, CDR2 SMNVEV (reference sequence). V was cut by 0 bases and J by 1 base, with 10 bases left in between. The chain's CDR3 is CASSLSGSASYEQYF. CDR3 coding DNA: TGTGCCAGCAGTTTATCGGGTAGCGCGTCCTACGAGCAGTACTTC.

The gene calls are TRBV27 and TRBJ2-5; TRBD2 matches at 8 bases. This CDR3 contains 16 residues. CDR1 and CDR2 from the germline V gene are MNHEY and SMNVEV (reference sequence). V lost 3 bases to trimming and J lost 4 bases; unmatched junction nucleotides: 10. CDR3 coding DNA: TGTGCCAGCAGTTTTCAGGCCGGGAGGGCATCAGAGACCCAGTACTTC. This codes for CASSFQAGRASETQYF.

The chain is built from TRBV6-5 and TRBJ1-4, with TRBD1 as a possible D gene (5 bases). This CDR3 comprises 14 residues. Trimming removed 2 bases from V and 7 bases from J, with 11 bases in between. Germline assignment: CDR1 MNHEY and CDR2 SVGAGI. The CDR3 region is CASSYRGPGEKLFF. As DNA, the CDR3 is TGTGCCAGCAGTTACAGGGGCCCAGGTGAAAAACTGTTTTTT.

The chain joins TRBV7-8 to TRBJ2-1, with D possibly being TRBD1 (5 bases). Trimming pared 0 bases from V and 6 bases from J, leaving 12 bases between. The CDR3 covers 15 residues. Germline CDR1 SGHVS, CDR2 FQNEAQ. CDR3 sequence (DNA): TGTGCCAGCAGCTTAGCAGGGGCCGGGCTCAATGAGCAGTTCTTC. This codes for CASSLAGAGLNEQFF.

This clone was recorded many times. The J gene is TRBJ1-5, the V gene TRBV5-1; 7 bases fit TRBD1. Germline V lookup: CDR1 SGHRS, CDR2 YFSETQ. Germline trimming cut 0 bases from V and 5 bases from J; bases unmatched to any gene: 11. This CDR3 has 17 amino acids. CDR3 coding DNA: TGCGCCAGCAGCTTGGCCTGGGACAGTTACGGCGATCAGCCCCAGCATTTT. It is translated as CASSLAWDSYGDQPQHF.

The chain couples TRBV19 to TRBJ1-1; 11 bases map to TRBD1. This CDR3 has 14 amino acids. Trimming removed 5 bases from V and 2 bases from J; junction bases left unmatched: 1. Germline V gives CDR1 LNHDA, CDR2 SQIVND (reference sequence). CDR3 sequence: CASSWTGGNTEAFF. CDR3 coding DNA: TGTGCCAGTAGTTGGACAGGGGGCAACACTGAAGCTTTCTTT.

This clone appeared a single time. The gene calls are TRBV6-5 and TRBJ1-5; 9 bases fit TRBD1. J was trimmed by 4 bases and V by 6 bases; bases with no gene match: 4. This CDR3 comprises 14 residues. CDR1 MNHEY and CDR2 SVGAGI come from the germline V gene. For the CDR3, the DNA is TGTGCCAGCAGCCTTGGACAGGGGAATCAGCCCCAGCATTTT. This encodes CASSLGQGNQPQHF.